These 20 T cell receptor beta chains were sequenced from one sample in a study of T cell clonotyping in hematopoietic cell transplantation. Repertoires were generated with immunoSEQ multiplex PCR, while TCRdb's copy carries only in-frame clones and drops some. The sample shows nearly 70,000 clones, just under 95% of them seen only once. The material sequenced was peripheral blood mononuclear cells. These receptors were collected from a man aged 45 to 65 in good health. Some clones in this sample may be carry-over from other donors' samples.

The V gene is TRBV4-2, the J gene TRBJ1-3, with 7 bases that match TRBD1. This CDR3 comprises 16 residues. The germline gives CDR1 LGHNA, CDR2 YNFKEQ. V lost 5 bases and J lost 2; bases outside the gene matches: 9. The CDR3 region is CASSSPLQGAGNTIYF. The CDR3 nucleotides read TGTGCCAGCAGCTCCCCTCTCCAGGGGGCTGGAAACACCATATATTTT.

The V gene is TRBV6-5, the J gene TRBJ1-4, with TRBD1 matching over 8 bases. V was clipped by 2 bases and J by 5 bases; unmatched bases: 4. The CDR3 contains 15 residues. Germline V gene lookup returns CDR1 MNHEY and CDR2 SVGAGI. The CDR3 bases are TGTGCCAGCAGTTACGCAGGGGGCTTGAATGAAAAACTGTTTTTT. It codes for CASSYAGGLNEKLFF.

Here the CDR3 DNA reads TGTGCCAGCAGTGAATGGCTCTCATACAATGAGCAGTTCTTC. Protein product: CASSEWLSYNEQFF. The chain is built from TRBV25-1 and TRBJ2-1, with D unresolved. CDR1 MGHDK and CDR2 SYGVNS come from the germline V gene. The ends were cut back, 1 base at V and 4 bases at J, with 8 bases in the middle. The CDR3 totals 14 residues.

This clone has only a few counts. This chain links TRBV18 with TRBJ1-5, with D maybe TRBD1 (5 bases). This CDR3 comprises 15 residues. CDR1 is KGHSH and CDR2 is LQKENI in the germline V gene. V was cut by 3 bases and J by 6 bases, with 15 bases left in between. The CDR3 DNA reads as TGTGCCAGCTCACCCAGGGCGGGGGGAACTCAGCCCCAGCATTTT. This sequence encodes CASSPRAGGTQPQHF.

The chain links TRBV7-9 to TRBJ2-1; D unclear. Looked up from germline, CDR1 is SEHNR and CDR2 is FQNEAQ (reference sequence). The CDR3 loop spans 12 amino acids. Trimming took off 6 bases at V and 5 bases at J, with 8 bases between the two ends. The CDR3 sequence: CASRFGDNEQFF. In nucleotides, the CDR3 is TGTGCCAGCAGGTTTGGGGACAATGAGCAGTTCTTC.

This chain connects TRBV6-1 to TRBJ2-7; TRBD1 agrees at 8 bases. V lost 6 bases to trimming and J lost 4 bases; unmatched junction nucleotides: 5. Per the germline V gene, CDR1 is MNHNS and CDR2 is SASEGT. The length of the CDR3 is 13 residues. CDR3: CASSRGQEYEQYF. The CDR3, as DNA: TGTGCCAGCAGCCGGGGACAGGAGTACGAGCAGTACTTC.

This clone was detected only once. As DNA, the CDR3 is TGTGCCAGCAGTTTTGGGGTCGTGGTCGGAGAAGCTTTCTTT. It codes for CASSFGVVVGEAFF. V usage is TRBV28 and J usage is TRBJ1-1; D gene uncertain. Germline CDR1 reads MDHEN; CDR2 reads SYDVKM. The CDR3 runs 14 residues. Trimming took off 3 bases at V and 8 bases at J, with 16 bases between the two ends.

The chain links TRBV30 to TRBJ2-1, with D unresolved. The V gene lost 4 bases and the J gene lost 5 bases, with 6 bases spanning the gap. The germline V gene has CDR1 GTSNPN and CDR2 SVGIG (reference sequence). The CDR3 contains 11 residues. This CDR3 reads CAWTGNNEQFF. The CDR3 DNA sequence: TGTGCCTGGACGGGTAACAATGAGCAGTTCTTC.

This rearrangement joins TRBV10-1 to TRBJ2-3; D is perhaps TRBD2 (6 bases). Trimming left V 6 bases short and J 3 bases short, with 13 bases between. The CDR3 has 14 residues. Germline lookup yields CDR1 WNHNN and CDR2 SYGVQD (reference sequence). The CDR3 sequence is CASSLPGETDTQYF. The CDR3 coding sequence is TGCGCCAGCAGCCTCCCGGGAGAAACAGATACGCAGTATTTT.

V gene TRBV7-2 combines with J gene TRBJ2-3, with TRBD1 as a possible D gene (5 bases). Germline V gene lookup returns CDR1 SGHTA and CDR2 FQGNSA. This CDR3 spans 14 amino acids. Trimming left V 3 bases short and J 2 bases short, with 9 bases between. For the CDR3, the DNA is TGTGCCAGCAGCTTGCGACAGTCCACAGATACGCAGTATTTT. The encoded protein is CASSLRQSTDTQYF. The complete variable domain, with remaining parts taken from reference TRBV7-2 and TRBJ2-3, reads GAGVSQSPSNKVTEKGKDVELRCDPISGHTALYWYRQSLGQGLEFLIYFQGNSAPDKSGLPSDRFSAERTGGSVSTLTIQRTQQEDSAVYLCASSLRQSTDTQYFGPGTRLTVL.

This chain connects TRBV28 to TRBJ1-5; maybe TRBD1 (6 bases). CDR1 and CDR2 (germline): MDHEN, SYDVKM. The CDR3 has 17 residues. V lost 6 bases to trimming and J lost 0 bases, with 18 bases between them. CDR3 sequence: CASSLPRGGYSNQPQHF. The CDR3, as DNA: TGTGCCAGCAGCCTTCCACGAGGGGGATATAGCAATCAGCCCCAGCATTTT.

CDR3 bases: TGTGCCAGCAGTCGAGAAAAAAGAAACACCATATATTTT. Its protein is CASSREKRNTIYF. The chain is built from TRBV14 and TRBJ1-3, with D unresolved. The CDR3 sequence is 13 residues long. Trimming shortened V by 6 bases and J by 5 bases, and 11 bases separated the two germline ends. Germline CDR1 reads SGHDN; CDR2 reads FVKESK.

The rearrangement links TRBV29-1 to TRBJ1-1; D is perhaps TRBD1 (6 bases). The CDR3 covers 13 residues. Looked up from germline, CDR1 is SQVTM and CDR2 is ANQGSEA. V was clipped by 7 bases and J by 5 bases, with 17 bases between them. CDR3 in amino acids: CSATSGQFTEAFF. DNA of the CDR3: TGCAGCGCCACTTCCGGACAGTTTACTGAAGCTTTCTTT.

This chain connects TRBV28 to TRBJ2-3; the D is unclear. The CDR3 is 11 residues long. Germline loops: CDR1 MDHEN, CDR2 SYDVKM. The V end was cut by 9 bases, the J end by 2 bases, with 6 bases between. CDR3 loop: CASIATDTQYF. Here the CDR3 DNA reads TGTGCCAGTATAGCCACAGATACGCAGTATTTT.

CDR3 sequence (DNA): TGCAGCGTCATAAGCGGGAGGACCAGCTACGAGCAGTACTTC. Amino acids: CSVISGRTSYEQYF. This chain connects TRBV29-1 to TRBJ2-7, with TRBD2 matching 9 bases. The germline gives CDR1 SQVTM, CDR2 ANQGSEA. The CDR3 sequence is 14 residues long. The ends lost 6 bases at V and 3 bases at J; junction bases unmatched: 9.

This clone occurred a few times. The chain uses TRBV6-1 and TRBJ2-2; D perhaps matches TRBD2 (6 bases). Trimming stripped 3 bases from V and 3 bases from J, with 8 bases between. CDR3 size: 14 residues. Germline V gives CDR1 MNHNS, CDR2 SASEGT. The CDR3 region has the DNA TGTGCCAGCAGTGAGGGCGGGGACACCGGGGAGCTGTTTTTT. This sequence encodes CASSEGGDTGELFF.

The chain joins TRBV6-5 to TRBJ2-7; D is perhaps TRBD1 (6 bases). CDR1 MNHEY and CDR2 SVGAGI come from the germline V gene. This CDR3 comprises 12 residues. Trimming removed 6 bases at V and 6 bases at J, with 12 bases between. CDR3 region: CASRGGFSEQYF. The CDR3, as DNA: TGTGCCAGCAGAGGGGGTTTCTCCGAGCAGTACTTC.

This clone was seen once. The CDR3 DNA sequence: TGTGCCAGCCGGGGACTAGTGACGAACACCGGGGAGCTGTTTTTT. Translating gives CASRGLVTNTGELFF. The V gene is TRBV28, the J gene TRBJ2-2; 8 nucleotides align to TRBD2. V was clipped by 8 bases and J by 0 bases; unmatched bases: 5. The CDR3 spans 15 residues. The germline gives CDR1 MDHEN, CDR2 SYDVKM. The whole variable domain, remainder taken from reference TRBV28 and TRBJ2-2, is DVKVTQSSRYLVKRTGEKVFLECVQDMDHENMFWYRQDPGLGLRLIYFSYDVKMKEKGDIPEGYSVSREKKERFSLILESASTNQTSMYLCASRGLVTNTGELFFGEGSRLTVL.

Here the CDR3 DNA reads TGTGCCATCAGTGAGTCAGGGGGAAGCTATGGCTACACCTTC. This gives the protein CAISESGGSYGYTF. The chain employs TRBV10-3 and TRBJ1-2, with D perhaps matching TRBD1 (6 bases). The V gene lost 0 bases and the J gene lost 4 bases, with 9 bases spanning the gap. There are 14 residues in the CDR3. Per germline, CDR1 ENHRY and CDR2 SYGVKD.

The genes are TRBV7-3 and TRBJ1-6; D unclear. Germline-derived CDR1 and CDR2 are SGHTA and FQGTGA. The CDR3 consists of 14 residues. The ends were cut back, 0 bases at V and 5 bases at J, with 5 bases in the middle. CDR3 DNA sequence: TGTGCCAGCAGCTTAACGGGAAATAATTCACCCCTCCACTTT. The encoded protein is CASSLTGNNSPLHF.